This T cell receptor beta chain was found in a study of blood T cell repertoires in COVID-19. This clone was seen more than once but under ten times. V was clipped by 5 bases and J by 1 base; unmatched bases: 10. Germline lookup yields CDR1 LNHDA and CDR2 SQIVND (reference sequence). This CDR3 contains 18 residues. Assay: immunoSEQ multiplex PCR; the TCRdb copy retains only in-frame clones and omits some. The sample records just over 95,000 clones, approximately 80% being singletons. The sequence came from a man aged 55 to 69 with acute or convalescent COVID-19. J is TRBJ2-6 and V is TRBV19; 8 bases align to TRBD1. Material for sequencing was peripheral blood. This chain's CDR3 is CASSDDRGILSGANVLTF. CDR3 sequence (DNA): TGTGCCAGTAGTGATGACAGGGGTATTTTATCTGGGGCCAACGTCCTGACTTTC.